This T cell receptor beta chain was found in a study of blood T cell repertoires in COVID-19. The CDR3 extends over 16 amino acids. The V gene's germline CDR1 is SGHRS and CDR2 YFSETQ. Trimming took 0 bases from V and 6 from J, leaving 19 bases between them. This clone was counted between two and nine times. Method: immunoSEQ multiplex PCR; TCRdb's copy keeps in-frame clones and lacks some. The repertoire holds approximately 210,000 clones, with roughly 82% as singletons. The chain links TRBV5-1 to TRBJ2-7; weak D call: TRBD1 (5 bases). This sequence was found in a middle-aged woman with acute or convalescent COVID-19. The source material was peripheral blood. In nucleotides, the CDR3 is TGCGCCAGCAGCTTGGTACGATTGTCCAGGGTATCCGAGCAGTACTTC. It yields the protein CASSLVRLSRVSEQYF.